These 4 T cell receptor beta chains originate from one sample sequenced in a study of cytomegalovirus exposure and HLA in healthy donors. With 60 Vbeta and 13 Jbeta primers, the PCR was carried out. Repertoires were generated with immunoSEQ multiplex PCR, while TCRdb's copy carries only in-frame clones and drops some. This sample carries roughly 180,000 clones, roughly 79% of them seen once, and the ten largest clones take over 11%. Material: PBMCs. Receptor source: a man between 45 and 60 years old in good health and CMV-seropositive.

The gene calls are TRBV7-9 and TRBJ1-2; D gene ambiguous. In germline, CDR1 is SEHNR, CDR2 FQNEAQ (reference sequence). The CDR3 covers 14 residues. V was clipped by 2 bases and J by 6 bases, with 13 bases between them. CDR3 coding DNA: TGTGCCAGCAGCTTATCGGGAACCCCTGATGGCTACACCTTC. Translating gives CASSLSGTPDGYTF.

V gene TRBV27 combines with J gene TRBJ2-7; no definite D call. The germline V gene has CDR1 MNHEY and CDR2 SMNVEV (reference sequence). With 5 bases removed from V and 4 bases from J, the gap between germline ends came to 9 bases. CDR3 length equals 12 residues. The CDR3 region has the DNA TGTGCCAGCAGTGGTAGCACTTACGAGCAGTACTTC. This sequence encodes CASSGSTYEQYF.

The chain carries TRBV2 and TRBJ2-1; D unresolved. This CDR3 is 13 amino acids long. Germline assignment: CDR1 SNHLY and CDR2 FYNNEI. V was clipped by 3 bases and J by 4 bases, with 7 bases between them. The CDR3 loop reads CASSDGVYNEQFF. The CDR3 DNA sequence: TGTGCCAGCAGTGACGGAGTTTACAATGAGCAGTTCTTC.

This chain links TRBV10-3 with TRBJ2-3; D is perhaps TRBD1 (6 bases). Germline loops: CDR1 ENHRY, CDR2 SYGVKD. The CDR3 is made up of 14 amino acids. The V and J ends lost 7 bases and 3 bases respectively, with 14 bases between them. The CDR3 is CAIKGDRKTDTQYF. CDR3 DNA: TGTGCCATCAAGGGCGACAGGAAAACAGATACGCAGTATTTT.